The TCR beta chain described here comes from a study of blood T cell repertoires in COVID-19. As processed by the authors: The authors estimated nucleated cell counts from reference gene primer amplification. Profiling relied on immunoSEQ multiplex PCR, and the TCRdb table lists in-frame clones only, not all of them. V, J and clone size are taken as reported in that table, and D and trimming were inferred from the DNA itself. The sample shows 120,000 to 150,000 clones, around 86% of them seen only once. The germline gives CDR1 SGDLS, CDR2 YYNGEE. Trimming left V 3 bases short and J 10 bases short, with 10 bases between. There are 11 residues in the CDR3.

This sequence originates from a man aged 50 to 59 who had recovered from COVID-19. Sample: peripheral blood. The chain employs TRBV9 and TRBJ1-2, with D uncertain. The CDR3 loop is CASSEDGDYTF. CDR3 DNA: TGTGCCAGCAGCGAGGACGGGGACTACACCTTC.